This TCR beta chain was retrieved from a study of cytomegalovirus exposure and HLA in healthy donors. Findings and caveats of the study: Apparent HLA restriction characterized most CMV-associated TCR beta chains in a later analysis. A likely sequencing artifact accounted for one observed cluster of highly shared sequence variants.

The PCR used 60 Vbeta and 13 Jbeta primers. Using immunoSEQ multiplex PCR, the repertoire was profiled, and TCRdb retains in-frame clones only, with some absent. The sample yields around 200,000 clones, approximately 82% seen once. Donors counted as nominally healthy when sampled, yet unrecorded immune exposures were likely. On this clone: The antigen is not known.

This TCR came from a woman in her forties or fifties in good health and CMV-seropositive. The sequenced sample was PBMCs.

The CDR3 sequence is CASSQPGQGFTEAFF. The CDR3 coding sequence is TGCGCCAGCAGCCAACCGGGACAGGGGTTTACTGAAGCTTTCTTT. The chain has TRBV4-1 and TRBJ1-1; 10 nucleotides align to TRBD1. The J segment lost 5 bases and the V segment lost 2 bases, leaving 5 bases of the junction unmatched. The CDR3 totals 15 residues. CDR1 and CDR2 from the germline V gene are MGHRA and YSYEKL.